This T cell receptor (beta chain) was recorded in a study of tumor-infiltrating lymphocytes in localized non-small cell lung cancer. Study-level points and caveats: No T-cell fraction difference was seen between IM1 and IM2 tumors.

Repertoires were generated with immunoSEQ multiplex PCR, while TCRdb's copy carries only in-frame clones and drops some. This table holds 11,000 to 15,000 clones, approximately 68% found once. Comments on this clone: What it binds is unknown.

This sequence originates from a human donor with non-small cell lung cancer. Sequenced: uninvolved lung tissue not adjacent to the tumor.

The CDR3 here is CASSRSANTGELFF. The CDR3 DNA reads as TGTGCCAGCAGTCGGTCCGCGAACACCGGGGAGCTGTTTTTT. The V call is TRBV4-2, the J call TRBJ2-2, with D hard to call. The CDR3 is made up of 14 amino acids. Per germline, CDR1 LGHNA and CDR2 YNFKEQ. V lost 6 bases to trimming and J lost 0 bases, with 8 bases between them.